These 17 T cell receptor beta chains share one sample of origin, sequenced in a study of shared T cell receptors in the human thymus. Sequencing was performed with immunoSEQ multiplex PCR; in TCRdb, only in-frame clones are kept and a portion is missing. Counted here are hundreds of thousands of clones, more than 70% occurring once; the ten biggest clones make up 0.0094%. The sample was also reused in another study, on human thymus T cells.

Sample: thymocytes. Every receptor here comes from a boy less than two years old with a congenital heart defect.

The rearrangement links TRBV9 to TRBJ1-4; no clear D. From germline, CDR1 is SGDLS and CDR2 YYNGEE. This CDR3 spans 16 amino acids. Trimming removed 2 bases from V and 2 bases from J, with 13 bases in between. DNA for the CDR3: TGTGCCAGCAGCGTCGCCGTAGGAGGTACTAATGAAAAACTGTTTTTT. It encodes CASSVAVGGTNEKLFF.

The chain is built from TRBV5-1 and TRBJ1-1; D is ambiguous. Germline V gene lookup returns CDR1 SGHRS and CDR2 YFSETQ. V was pared by 0 bases and J by 5 bases, with 14 bases between. This CDR3 comprises 15 residues. The CDR3: CASSLGPQKETEAFF. The CDR3 coding sequence is TGCGCCAGCAGCTTGGGGCCGCAAAAGGAGACTGAAGCTTTCTTT.

V is TRBV7-9 and J is TRBJ1-4; the match to TRBD1 covers 9 bases. CDR1 is SEHNR, CDR2 FQNEAQ, per germline (reference sequence). This CDR3 is 17 amino acids long. Germline trimming cut 5 bases from V and 6 bases from J; bases unmatched to any gene: 13. The CDR3 loop is CASSLPRDRGKYEKLFF. The CDR3 DNA sequence: TGTGCCAGCAGCCTTCCCCGCGACAGGGGGAAGTATGAAAAACTGTTTTTT.

The V call is TRBV5-5, the J call TRBJ1-5, with D perhaps TRBD1 (5 bases). Germline assignment: CDR1 SGHKS and CDR2 YYEKEE (reference sequence). This CDR3 has 14 amino acids. The V and J ends lost 4 bases and 7 bases respectively, with 15 bases between them. CDR3 coding DNA: TGTGCCAGCAGCCCCCGGGGCGGGGTACAGCCCCAGCATTTT. It specifies CASSPRGGVQPQHF.

J is TRBJ2-6 and V is TRBV28; 7 bases are a match to TRBD1. CDR3 size: 19 residues. The trim removed 5 bases at V and 3 bases at J, leaving 16 bases unmatched. Germline V gene data show CDR1 as MDHEN and CDR2 as SYDVKM. CDR3 in DNA: TGTGCCAGCAGTCATACTACAGATACAGGGGAACATGGGGCCAACGTCCTGACTTTC. Amino acid sequence: CASSHTTDTGEHGANVLTF.

This chain uses TRBV9 with TRBJ2-5; D ambiguous. Matching the DNA end better, TRBJ2-7 makes the J call doubtful. The length of the CDR3 is 14 residues. Germline lookup yields CDR1 SGDLS and CDR2 YYNGEE. CDR3 sequence: CASSDSRSSYEQYF. The CDR3 DNA reads as TGTGCCAGCAGCGATAGCCGCAGCTCCTACGAGCAGTACTTC.

The rearrangement joins TRBV4-2 to TRBJ2-2; D is possibly TRBD2 (6 bases). The length of the CDR3 is 15 residues. The germline V gene has CDR1 LGHNA and CDR2 YNFKEQ. Trimming stripped 2 bases from V and 9 bases from J, with 16 bases between. CDR3 nucleotide sequence: TGTGCCAGCAGCCAAACCCGGACGGGGGTAAGGGAGCTGTTTTTT. It yields the protein CASSQTRTGVRELFF.

The J gene is TRBJ2-5, the V gene TRBV5-8; D uncertain. The CDR3 length is 11 residues. Trimming pared 3 bases from V and 4 bases from J, leaving 4 bases between. Germline values: CDR1 SGHTS, CDR2 YDEGEE. Here the CDR3 DNA reads TGTGCCAGCAGCTCTAGAGAGACCCAGTACTTC. Encoded protein: CASSSRETQYF. Variable domain in full (rest from reference TRBV5-8 and TRBJ2-5): EAGVTQSPTHLIKTRGQQATLRCSPISGHTSVYWYQQALGLGLQFLLWYDEGEERNRGNFPPRFSGRQFPNYSSELNVNALELEDSALYLCASSSRETQYFGPGTRLLVL.

The chain links TRBV12-5 to TRBJ2-1, with TRBD2 matching over 11 bases. This CDR3 spans 21 amino acids. Germline loops: CDR1 LGHNT, CDR2 FRNRAP. Trimming took 5 bases from V and 0 from J; bases not matched to a gene: 18. The CDR3 protein is CASGTLKLSGRVALSYNEQFF. As DNA, the CDR3 is TGTGCTAGTGGTACCCTCAAACTTAGCGGGAGGGTTGCACTCTCCTACAATGAGCAGTTCTTC.

This chain uses TRBV27 with TRBJ2-1, with TRBD2 matching 9 bases. The CDR3 is 18 amino acids. J lost 1 base, V lost 6 bases, and 13 bases had no gene match. Germline values: CDR1 MNHEY, CDR2 SMNVEV (reference sequence). CDR3 protein: CASSVGTSSGESYNEQFF. CDR3 DNA: TGTGCCAGCAGCGTAGGGACATCTAGCGGGGAATCCTACAATGAGCAGTTCTTC.

V gene TRBV6-6 combines with J gene TRBJ2-5; 12 bases map to TRBD2. The CDR3 spans 16 residues. V lost 2 bases and J lost 4; bases outside the gene matches: 5. Germline CDR1 is MNHNY and CDR2 is SVGAGI (reference sequence). This CDR3 reads CASSYVASGGVETQYF. CDR3 coding DNA: TGTGCCAGCAGTTACGTTGCTAGCGGGGGGGTAGAGACCCAGTACTTC.

The rearrangement joins TRBV19 to TRBJ1-1; 8 bases line up with TRBD1. V was pared by 5 bases and J by 4 bases, with 6 bases of the junction left unmatched. The CDR3 is 14 residues long. Germline V CDR1 and CDR2: LNHDA, SQIVND (reference sequence). CDR3 nucleotide sequence: TGTGCCAGTAGTCCCAGGGGGCGAGGCACTGAAGCTTTCTTT. It encodes CASSPRGRGTEAFF.

The chain uses TRBV15 and TRBJ1-4, with D hard to call. The length of the CDR3 is 14 residues. Germline assignment: CDR1 LNHNV and CDR2 YYDKDF (reference sequence). V dropped 1 base and J dropped 8 bases, with 11 bases sitting between them. CDR3 nucleotide sequence: TGTGCCACCAGCAGAGCGAGGGAAAGGGAAAAACTGTTTTTT. Protein product: CATSRAREREKLFF.

Only one count was recorded for this clone. The chain joins TRBV27 to TRBJ1-2; D ambiguous. The germline gives CDR1 MNHEY, CDR2 SMNVEV (reference sequence). The CDR3 loop spans 14 amino acids. V lost 4 bases and J lost 0, with 9 bases in between. In DNA, the CDR3 is TGTGCCAGCAGTTACGGAGGGACTAACTATGGCTACACCTTC. It specifies CASSYGGTNYGYTF.

The gene calls are TRBV28 and TRBJ1-5, with 9 bases aligning to TRBD1. Germline V gene lookup returns CDR1 MDHEN and CDR2 SYDVKM. This CDR3 contains 20 residues. V gave up 5 bases and J gave up 0 bases; unmatched junction bases: 17. CDR3 loop: CASSPRAPGTGRDSNQPQHF. The CDR3 DNA is TGTGCCAGCAGTCCTAGGGCGCCCGGGACAGGGAGAGATAGCAATCAGCCCCAGCATTTT.

The chain uses TRBV7-8 and TRBJ1-5, with TRBD1 identical over 9 bases. Looked up from germline, CDR1 is SGHVS and CDR2 is FQNEAQ. The length of the CDR3 is 16 residues. The ends lost 1 base at V and 2 bases at J; junction bases unmatched: 3. The CDR3 DNA reads TGTGCCAGCAGCTTAGGGACAGGGGTTCGCAATCAGCCCCAGCATTTT. Amino acid sequence: CASSLGTGVRNQPQHF.

The V call is TRBV19, the J call TRBJ2-1; possibly TRBD2 for D (5 bases). The CDR3 spans 13 residues. Germline-derived CDR1 and CDR2 are LNHDA and SQIVND (reference sequence). Trimming stripped 4 bases from V and 6 bases from J, with 10 bases between. CDR3: CASSTGSFNEQFF. The CDR3 DNA sequence: TGTGCCAGTAGTACGGGATCTTTCAATGAGCAGTTCTTC.